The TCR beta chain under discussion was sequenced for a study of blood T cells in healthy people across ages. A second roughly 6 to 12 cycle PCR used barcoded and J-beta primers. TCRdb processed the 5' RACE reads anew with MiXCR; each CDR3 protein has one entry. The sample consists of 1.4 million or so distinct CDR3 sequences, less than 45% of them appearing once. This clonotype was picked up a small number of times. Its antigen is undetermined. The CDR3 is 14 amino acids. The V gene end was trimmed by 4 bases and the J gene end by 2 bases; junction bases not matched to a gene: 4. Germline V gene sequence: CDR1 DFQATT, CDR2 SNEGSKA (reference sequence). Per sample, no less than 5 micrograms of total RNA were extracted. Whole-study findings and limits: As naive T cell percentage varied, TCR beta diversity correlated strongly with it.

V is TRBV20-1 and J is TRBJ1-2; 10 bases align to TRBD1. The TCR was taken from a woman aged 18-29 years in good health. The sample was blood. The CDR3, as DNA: TGCAGTGCTATTACGGGACAGGGGAACTATGGCTACACCTTC. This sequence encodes CSAITGQGNYGYTF.